These 11 T cell receptor beta chains were all obtained from the same sample, sequenced in a study of PD-1 blockade in classical Hodgkin lymphoma. Using immunoSEQ multiplex PCR, the repertoire was profiled, and TCRdb retains in-frame clones only, with some absent. This table has tens of thousands of clones, 83% appearing once. Time point: cycle 4 day 1 (C4D1), after 6 weeks of nivolumab. Following autologous stem cell transplantation, relapse occurred in every patient, and exposure to brentuximab vedotin varied. The specimen was peripheral blood mononuclear cells (PBMCs), collected before the fourth cycle of nivolumab. These receptors were taken from a human donor with classical Hodgkin lymphoma.

Only a few counts were recorded for this clone. This chain links TRBV29-1 with TRBJ1-1; unclear D gene. Trimming removed 7 bases from V and 5 bases from J, with 8 bases in between. The length of the CDR3 is 10 residues. Germline values: CDR1 SQVTM, CDR2 ANQGSEA. The CDR3 DNA reads TGCAGCGCTCAGACTACTGAAGCTTTCTTT. Translating it yields CSAQTTEAFF.

The chain links TRBV5-4 to TRBJ1-3; 10 nucleotides match TRBD1. The junction had 6 bases not matched to a gene; V was cut back by 2 bases and J by 4 bases. This CDR3 contains 16 residues. Germline loops: CDR1 SGHNT, CDR2 YYREEE (reference sequence). CDR3 DNA sequence: TGTGCCAGCAGCTTAAAGACAGGGGGCGTAGGAAACACCATATATTTT. This sequence encodes CASSLKTGGVGNTIYF. Full variable domain (remainder filled in from reference TRBV5-4 and TRBJ1-3): ETGVTQSPTHLIKTRGQQVTLRCSSQSGHNTVSWYQQALGQGPQFIFQYYREEENGRGNFPPRFSGLQFPNYSSELNVNALELDDSALYLCASSLKTGGVGNTIYFGEGSWLTVV.

In its sample, this clone is medium-sized. The chain combines TRBV28 with TRBJ2-1; D possibly corresponds to TRBD2 (7 bases). CDR3 length: 16 amino acids. The V end lost 3 bases, the J end lost 1 base, and 13 bases lay between the germline ends. Germline CDR1 reads MDHEN; CDR2 reads SYDVKM. The CDR3 here is CASSFRGRGSYNEQFF. The DNA of the CDR3 is TGTGCCAGCAGTTTTAGGGGGAGGGGATCCTACAATGAGCAGTTCTTC. Full variable domain (remainder filled in from reference TRBV28 and TRBJ2-1): DVKVTQSSRYLVKRTGEKVFLECVQDMDHENMFWYRQDPGLGLRLIYFSYDVKMKEKGDIPEGYSVSREKKERFSLILESASTNQTSMYLCASSFRGRGSYNEQFFGPGTRLTVL.

The rearrangement uses TRBV27 and TRBJ2-1; TRBD2 aligns across 10 bases. The ends lost 2 bases at V and 4 bases at J; junction bases unmatched: 11. Germline CDR1 and CDR2: MNHEY and SMNVEV (reference sequence). The CDR3 spans 18 residues. The CDR3 loop is CASSLALAGAGGYNEQFF. CDR3 nucleotide sequence: TGTGCCAGCAGTTTAGCCCTAGCGGGAGCGGGGGGTTACAATGAGCAGTTCTTC.

This clone was picked up one time. The rearrangement joins TRBV18 to TRBJ1-1, with 9 positions matching TRBD1. Germline V gene lookup returns CDR1 KGHSH and CDR2 LQKENI. CDR3 length equals 14 residues. V lost 1 base to trimming and J lost 4 bases; unmatched junction nucleotides: 1. Here the CDR3 reads CASSPLQGATEAFF. In nucleotides, the CDR3 is TGTGCCAGCTCACCACTACAGGGGGCCACTGAAGCTTTCTTT.

This clone has only a few counts. The chain employs TRBV19 and TRBJ1-1, with D unclear. CDR1 and CDR2 (germline): LNHDA, SQIVND (reference sequence). With 5 bases removed from V and 1 base from J, the gap between germline ends came to 14 bases. This CDR3 is 15 amino acids long. The CDR3 DNA sequence: TGTGCCAGTAGTGCCTCCATCCACTCGAACACTGAAGCTTTCTTT. It is translated as CASSASIHSNTEAFF.

The chain joins TRBV19 to TRBJ2-1, with 10 bases lining up with TRBD1. There are 15 residues in the CDR3. The ends lost 1 base at V and 8 bases at J; junction bases unmatched: 5. Germline values: CDR1 LNHDA, CDR2 SQIVND (reference sequence). The CDR3 bases are TGTGCCAGTAGTATAGTGGACAGGGGGTCATATGAGCAGTTCTTC. Amino acid sequence: CASSIVDRGSYEQFF.

This chain links TRBV13 with TRBJ2-2, with TRBD1 matching over 9 bases. Trimming removed 5 bases from V and 3 bases from J; junction bases left unmatched: 7. Germline-derived CDR1 and CDR2 are PRHDT and FYEKMQ (reference sequence). CDR3 length: 16 residues. The DNA for the CDR3 is TGTGCCAGCAGCCCCACCGGGGACAGGGACACCGGGGAGCTGTTTTTT. It translates to CASSPTGDRDTGELFF.

DNA of the CDR3: TGTGCCATCAGTATCGGACTAGCGCTCGACGAGCAGTACTTC. Amino acids: CAISIGLALDEQYF. The chain links TRBV10-3 to TRBJ2-7; 9 bases agree with TRBD2. Per the germline V gene, CDR1 is ENHRY and CDR2 is SYGVKD. Unmatched junction bases numbered 7, after V lost 5 bases and J lost 5 bases. This CDR3 spans 14 amino acids.

V and J are TRBV5-1 and TRBJ2-2; maybe TRBD2 (6 bases). Trimming cost V 4 bases and J 4 bases, with 17 bases left between them. The germline V gene has CDR1 SGHRS and CDR2 YFSETQ. This CDR3 is 16 amino acids long. The CDR3 DNA reads as TGCGCCAGCAGCCCGTACAGTACCGGGGGCACCGGGGAGCTGTTTTTT. Translation gives CASSPYSTGGTGELFF.

This chain joins TRBV30 and TRBJ2-6; D gene uncertain. The germline V gene has CDR1 GTSNPN and CDR2 SVGIG (reference sequence). V dropped 2 bases and J dropped 1 base, with 6 bases sitting between them. The CDR3 contains 14 residues. CDR3 in amino acids: CAWSTKSGANVLTF. The DNA of the CDR3 is TGTGCCTGGAGTACGAAGTCTGGGGCCAACGTCCTGACTTTC.